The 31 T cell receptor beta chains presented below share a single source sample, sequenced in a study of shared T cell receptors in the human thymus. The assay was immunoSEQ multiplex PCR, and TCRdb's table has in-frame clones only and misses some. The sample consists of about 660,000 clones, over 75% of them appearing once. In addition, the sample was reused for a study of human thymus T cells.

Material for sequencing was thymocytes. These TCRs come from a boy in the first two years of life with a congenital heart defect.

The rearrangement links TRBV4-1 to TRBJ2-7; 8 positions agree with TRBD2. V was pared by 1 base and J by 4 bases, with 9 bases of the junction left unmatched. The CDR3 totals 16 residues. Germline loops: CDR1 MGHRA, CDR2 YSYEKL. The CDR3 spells CASSQVLQRELYEQYF. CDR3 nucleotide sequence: TGCGCCAGCAGCCAAGTCTTACAGCGGGAGTTATACGAGCAGTACTTC.

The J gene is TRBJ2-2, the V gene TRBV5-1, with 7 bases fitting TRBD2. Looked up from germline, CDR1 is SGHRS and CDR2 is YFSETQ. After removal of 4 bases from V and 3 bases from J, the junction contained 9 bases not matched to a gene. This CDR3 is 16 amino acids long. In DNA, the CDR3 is TGCGCCAGCAGCATTGTCGCTAGCGGAGACACCGGGGAGCTGTTTTTT. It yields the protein CASSIVASGDTGELFF.

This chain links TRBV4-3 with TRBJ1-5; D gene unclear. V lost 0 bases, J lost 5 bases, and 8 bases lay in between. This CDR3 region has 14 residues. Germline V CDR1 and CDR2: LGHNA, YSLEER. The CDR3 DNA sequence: TGCGCCAGCAGCCAAGATGTGCGTCATCAGCCCCAGCATTTT. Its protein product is CASSQDVRHQPQHF.

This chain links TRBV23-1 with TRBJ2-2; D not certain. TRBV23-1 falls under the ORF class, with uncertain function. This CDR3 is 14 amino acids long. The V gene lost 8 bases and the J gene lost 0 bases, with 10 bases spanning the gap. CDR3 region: CASCGHSNTGELFF. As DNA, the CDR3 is TGCGCCAGCTGTGGCCATTCGAACACCGGGGAGCTGTTTTTT.

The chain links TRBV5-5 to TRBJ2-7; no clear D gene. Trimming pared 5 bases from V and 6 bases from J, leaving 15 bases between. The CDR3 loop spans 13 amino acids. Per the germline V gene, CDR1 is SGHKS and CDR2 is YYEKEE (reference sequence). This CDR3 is CASRVTLTGEQYF. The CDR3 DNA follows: TGTGCCAGCAGGGTGACTTTAACGGGCGAGCAGTACTTC.

CDR3 sequence (DNA): TGTGCCAGCAGCTTAAACAGAAAAGAGACCCAGTACTTC. Translation: CASSLNRKETQYF. This chain uses TRBV5-6 with TRBJ2-5; D not resolved. Germline CDR1 and CDR2: SGHDT and YYEEEE. This CDR3 has 13 residues. Trimming stripped 2 bases from V and 3 bases from J, with 8 bases between.

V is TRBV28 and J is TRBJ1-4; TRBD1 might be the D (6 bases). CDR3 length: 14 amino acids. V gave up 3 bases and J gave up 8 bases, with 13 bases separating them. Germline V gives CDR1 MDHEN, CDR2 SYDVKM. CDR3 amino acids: CASSFQGQGEKLFF. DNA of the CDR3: TGTGCCAGCAGTTTCCAGGGGCAAGGGGAAAAACTGTTTTTT.

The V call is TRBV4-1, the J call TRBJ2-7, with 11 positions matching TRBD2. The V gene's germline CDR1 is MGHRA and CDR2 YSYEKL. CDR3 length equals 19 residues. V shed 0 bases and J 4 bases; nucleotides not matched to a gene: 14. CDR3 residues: CASSQDYSVIAGGSYEQYF. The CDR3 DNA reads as TGCGCCAGCAGCCAAGATTACTCAGTTATAGCGGGAGGGTCTTACGAGCAGTACTTC.

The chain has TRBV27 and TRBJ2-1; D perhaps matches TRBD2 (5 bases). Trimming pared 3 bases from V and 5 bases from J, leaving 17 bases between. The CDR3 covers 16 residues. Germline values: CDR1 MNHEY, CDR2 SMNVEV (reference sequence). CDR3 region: CASSFQNRLRDNEQFF. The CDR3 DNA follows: TGTGCCAGCAGTTTCCAAAATCGACTGAGGGACAATGAGCAGTTCTTC.

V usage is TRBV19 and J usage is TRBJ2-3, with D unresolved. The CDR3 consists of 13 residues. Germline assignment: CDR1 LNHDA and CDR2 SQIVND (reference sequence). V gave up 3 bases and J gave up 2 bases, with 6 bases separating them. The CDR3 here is CASSIDITDTQYF. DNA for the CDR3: TGTGCCAGTAGTATTGACATCACAGATACGCAGTATTTT.

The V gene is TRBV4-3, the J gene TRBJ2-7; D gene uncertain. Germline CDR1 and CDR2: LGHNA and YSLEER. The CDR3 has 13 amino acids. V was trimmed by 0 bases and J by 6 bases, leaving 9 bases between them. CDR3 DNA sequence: TGCGCCAGCAGCCAAGATACCCTCAGCGAGCAGTACTTC. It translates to CASSQDTLSEQYF.

The CDR3 sequence is CASSPRDRSFEQYF. CDR3 DNA sequence: TGTGCCAGCAGCCCCCGGGACAGGTCGTTCGAGCAGTACTTC. J is TRBJ2-7 and V is TRBV27, with 8 bases that match TRBD1. Looked up from germline, CDR1 is MNHEY and CDR2 is SMNVEV (reference sequence). The CDR3 totals 14 residues. The junction had 10 bases not matched to a gene; V was cut back by 6 bases and J by 6 bases.

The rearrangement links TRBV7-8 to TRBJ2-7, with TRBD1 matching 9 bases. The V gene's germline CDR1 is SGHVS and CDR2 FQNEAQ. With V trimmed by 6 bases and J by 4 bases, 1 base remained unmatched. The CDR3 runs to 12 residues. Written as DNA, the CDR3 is TGTGCCAGCAGGGGGACAGGGTACGAGCAGTACTTC. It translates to CASRGTGYEQYF.

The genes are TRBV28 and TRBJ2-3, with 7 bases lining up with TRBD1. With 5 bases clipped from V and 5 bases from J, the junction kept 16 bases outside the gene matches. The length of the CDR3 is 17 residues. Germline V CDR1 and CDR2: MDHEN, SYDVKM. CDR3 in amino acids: CASSKPPGTEKRDTQYF. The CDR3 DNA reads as TGTGCCAGCAGTAAACCCCCCGGGACAGAGAAACGAGATACGCAGTATTTT.

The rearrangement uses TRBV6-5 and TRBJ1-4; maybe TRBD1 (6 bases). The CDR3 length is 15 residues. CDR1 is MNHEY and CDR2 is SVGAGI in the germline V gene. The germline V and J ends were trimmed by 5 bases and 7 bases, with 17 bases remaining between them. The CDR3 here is CASSRGGNPSEKLFF. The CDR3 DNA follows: TGTGCCAGCAGTAGGGGGGGGAATCCGAGTGAAAAACTGTTTTTT.

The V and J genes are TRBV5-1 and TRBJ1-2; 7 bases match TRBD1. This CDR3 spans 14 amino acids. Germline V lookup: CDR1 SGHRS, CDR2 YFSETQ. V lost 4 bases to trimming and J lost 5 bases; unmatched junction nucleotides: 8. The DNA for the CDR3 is TGCGCCAGCAGCCTTGACAGGGCAAAGTATGGCTACACCTTC. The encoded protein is CASSLDRAKYGYTF. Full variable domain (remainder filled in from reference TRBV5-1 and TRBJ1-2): KAGVTQTPRYLIKTRGQQVTLSCSPISGHRSVSWYQQTPGQGLQFLFEYFSETQRNKGNFPGRFSGRQFSNSRSEMNVSTLELGDSALYLCASSLDRAKYGYTFGSGTRLTVV.

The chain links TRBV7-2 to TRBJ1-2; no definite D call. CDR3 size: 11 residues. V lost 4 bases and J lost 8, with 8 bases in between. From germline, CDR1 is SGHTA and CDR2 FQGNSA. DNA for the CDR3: TGTGCCAGCAGCTACGGGTTGGGCTACACCTTC. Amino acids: CASSYGLGYTF.

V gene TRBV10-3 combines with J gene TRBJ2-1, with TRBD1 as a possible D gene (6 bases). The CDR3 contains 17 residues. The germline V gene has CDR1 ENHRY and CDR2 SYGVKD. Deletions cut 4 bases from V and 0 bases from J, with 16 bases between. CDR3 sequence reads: CAISGGPGALSYNEQFF. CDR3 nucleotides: TGTGCCATCAGTGGGGGACCAGGGGCCCTCTCCTACAATGAGCAGTTCTTC.

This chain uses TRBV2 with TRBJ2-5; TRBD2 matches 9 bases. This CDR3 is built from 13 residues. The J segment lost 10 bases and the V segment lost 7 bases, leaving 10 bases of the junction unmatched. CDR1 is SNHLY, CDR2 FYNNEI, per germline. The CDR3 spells CASTKGSSGNQYF. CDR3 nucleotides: TGTGCCAGCACAAAGGGGTCTAGCGGGAACCAGTACTTC.

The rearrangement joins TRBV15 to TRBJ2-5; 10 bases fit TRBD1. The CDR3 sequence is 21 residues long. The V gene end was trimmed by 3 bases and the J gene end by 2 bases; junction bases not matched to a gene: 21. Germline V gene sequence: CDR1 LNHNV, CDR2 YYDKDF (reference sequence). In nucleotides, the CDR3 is TGTGCCACCAGCAGGCCGACAGGGGGCAGGGAAGCAGGGCAGGGTCAAGAGACCCAGTACTTC. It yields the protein CATSRPTGGREAGQGQETQYF.

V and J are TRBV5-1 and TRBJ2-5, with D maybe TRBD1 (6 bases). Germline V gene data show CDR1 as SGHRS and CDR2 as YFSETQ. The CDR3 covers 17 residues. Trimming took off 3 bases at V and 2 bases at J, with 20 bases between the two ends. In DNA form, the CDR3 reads TGCGCCAGCAGCTCGACAGGACGTCCCAAACTACAAGAGACCCAGTACTTC. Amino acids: CASSSTGRPKLQETQYF.

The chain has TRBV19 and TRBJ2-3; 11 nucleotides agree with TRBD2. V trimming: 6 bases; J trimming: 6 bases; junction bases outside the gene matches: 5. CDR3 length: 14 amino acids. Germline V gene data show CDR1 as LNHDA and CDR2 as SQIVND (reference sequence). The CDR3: CASRTSGTTDTQYF. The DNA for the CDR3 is TGTGCCAGTAGGACTAGCGGGACGACGGATACGCAGTATTTT.

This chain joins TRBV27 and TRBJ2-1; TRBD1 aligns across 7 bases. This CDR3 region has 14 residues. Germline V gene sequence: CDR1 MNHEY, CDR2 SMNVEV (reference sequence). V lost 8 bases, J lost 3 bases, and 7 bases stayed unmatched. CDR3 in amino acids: CASSYRGDYNEQFF. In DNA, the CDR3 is TGTGCCAGCTCCTACAGGGGAGACTACAATGAGCAGTTCTTC.

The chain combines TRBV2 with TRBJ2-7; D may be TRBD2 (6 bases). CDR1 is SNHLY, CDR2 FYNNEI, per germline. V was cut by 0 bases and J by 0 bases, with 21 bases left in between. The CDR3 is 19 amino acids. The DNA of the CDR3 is TGTGCCAGCAGTGAAGCTTCGAATAGACGTAGGCGGGACTCCTACGAGCAGTACTTC. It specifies CASSEASNRRRRDSYEQYF. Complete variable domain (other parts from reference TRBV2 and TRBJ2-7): EPEVTQTPSHQVTQMGQEVILRCVPISNHLYFYWYRQILGQKVEFLVSFYNNEISEKSEIFDDQFSVERPDGSNFTLKIRSTKLEDSAMYFCASSEASNRRRRDSYEQYFGPGTRLTVT.

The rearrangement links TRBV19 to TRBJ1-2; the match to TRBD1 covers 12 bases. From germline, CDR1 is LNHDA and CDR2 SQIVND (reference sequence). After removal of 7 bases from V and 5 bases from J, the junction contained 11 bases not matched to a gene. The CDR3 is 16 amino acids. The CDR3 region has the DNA TGTGCCAGTAATTCAGGGGGACAGGGGGCCTCTTATGGCTACACCTTC. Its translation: CASNSGGQGASYGYTF. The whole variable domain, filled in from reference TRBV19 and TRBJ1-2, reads DGGITQSPKYLFRKEGQNVTLSCEQNLNHDAMYWYRQDPGQGLRLIYYSQIVNDFQKGDIAEGYSVSREKKESFPLTVTSAQKNPTAFYLCASNSGGQGASYGYTFGSGTRLTVV.

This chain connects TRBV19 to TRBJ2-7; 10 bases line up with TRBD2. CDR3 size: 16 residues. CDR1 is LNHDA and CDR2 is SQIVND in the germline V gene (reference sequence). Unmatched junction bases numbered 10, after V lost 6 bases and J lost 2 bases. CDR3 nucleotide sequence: TGTGCCAGTAGGCCAGCGGGGACTAGCGAGGCCTACGAGCAGTACTTC. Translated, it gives CASRPAGTSEAYEQYF.

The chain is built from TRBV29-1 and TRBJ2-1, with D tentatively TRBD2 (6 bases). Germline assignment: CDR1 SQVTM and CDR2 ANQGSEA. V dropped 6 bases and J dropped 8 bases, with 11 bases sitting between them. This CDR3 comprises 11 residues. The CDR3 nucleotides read TGCAGCGTCGCATGGGGGGATGAGCAGTTCTTC. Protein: CSVAWGDEQFF.

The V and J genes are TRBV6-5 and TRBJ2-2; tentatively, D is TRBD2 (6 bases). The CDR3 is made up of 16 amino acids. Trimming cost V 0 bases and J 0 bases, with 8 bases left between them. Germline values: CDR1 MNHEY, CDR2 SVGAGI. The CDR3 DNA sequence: TGTGCCAGCAGTTACTCGGAGGGGCCGAACACCGGGGAGCTGTTTTTT. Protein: CASSYSEGPNTGELFF.

In nucleotides, the CDR3 is TGCAGCGTTGACAGGGAGGACCCAGATACGCAGTATTTT. Amino acids: CSVDREDPDTQYF. The V call is TRBV29-1, the J call TRBJ2-3; tentative D call: TRBD2 (6 bases). The CDR3 is made up of 13 amino acids. CDR1 and CDR2 from the germline V gene are SQVTM and ANQGSEA. Trimming cost V 3 bases and J 4 bases, with 11 bases left between them.

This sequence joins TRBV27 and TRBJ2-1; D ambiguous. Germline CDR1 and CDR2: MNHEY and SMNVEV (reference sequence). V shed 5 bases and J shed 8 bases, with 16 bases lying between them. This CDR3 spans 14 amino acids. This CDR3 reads CASSLNYNLHEQFF. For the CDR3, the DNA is TGTGCCAGCAGTCTAAACTACAACCTTCATGAGCAGTTCTTC.

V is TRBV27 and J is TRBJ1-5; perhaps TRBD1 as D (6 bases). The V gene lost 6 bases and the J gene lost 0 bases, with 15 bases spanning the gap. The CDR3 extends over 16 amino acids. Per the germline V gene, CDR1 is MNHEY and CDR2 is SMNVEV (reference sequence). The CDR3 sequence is CASSTLAGDSNQPQHF. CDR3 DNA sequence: TGTGCCAGCAGCACCCTGGCAGGGGATAGCAATCAGCCCCAGCATTTT.